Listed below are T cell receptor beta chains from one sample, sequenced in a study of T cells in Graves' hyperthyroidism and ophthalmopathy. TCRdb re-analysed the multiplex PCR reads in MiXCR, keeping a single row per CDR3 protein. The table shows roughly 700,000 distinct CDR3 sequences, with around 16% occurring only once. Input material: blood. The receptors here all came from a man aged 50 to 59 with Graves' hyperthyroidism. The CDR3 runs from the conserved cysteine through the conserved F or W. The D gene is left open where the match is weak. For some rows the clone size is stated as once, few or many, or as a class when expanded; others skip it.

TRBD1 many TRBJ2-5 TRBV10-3 CAISEQWTGGIRETQYF TGTGCCATCAGTGAGCAATGGACAGGGGGCATTCGAGAGACCCAGTACTTC
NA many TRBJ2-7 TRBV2 CASRRDSQSYF TGTGCCAGCCGAAGGGACTCCCAGAGCTACTTC
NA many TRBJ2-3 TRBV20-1 CSARSLTRQGNTQYF TGCAGTGCTAGGTCTCTGACTAGGCAAGGAAATACGCAGTATTTT
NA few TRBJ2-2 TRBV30 CAWSLSTGELFF TGTGCCTGGAGTCTATCCACCGGGGAGCTGTTTTTT
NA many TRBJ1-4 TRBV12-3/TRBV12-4 CASSSPPGYEKLFF TGTGCCAGCAGTTCCCCCCCCGGGTATGAAAAACTGTTTTTT
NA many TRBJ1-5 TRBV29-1 CSVADWGYDQPQHF TGCAGCGTCGCTGATTGGGGGTACGATCAGCCCCAGCATTTT
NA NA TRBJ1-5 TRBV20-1 CSAEGRNSNQPQHF TGCAGTGCTGAGGGCCGTAATAGCAATCAGCCCCAGCATTTT
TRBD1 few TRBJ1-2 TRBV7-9 CASSHDRGNNYGYTF TGTGCCAGCAGCCATGACAGGGGGAATAACTATGGCTACACCTTC
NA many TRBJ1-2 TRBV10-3 CAISPDGEDYGYTF TGTGCCATCAGTCCGGACGGCGAGGACTATGGCTACACCTTC
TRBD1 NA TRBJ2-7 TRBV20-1 CSGTGTYEQYF TGCAGCGGGACAGGAACCTACGAGCAGTACTTC
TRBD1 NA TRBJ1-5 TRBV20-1 CSAQTGGLQPQHF TGCAGTGCTCAGACAGGGGGTCTTCAGCCCCAGCATTTT
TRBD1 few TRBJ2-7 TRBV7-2 CASSSPYTWDSAYEQYF TGTGCCAGCAGCTCACCCTACACTTGGGACAGTGCCTACGAGCAGTACTTC
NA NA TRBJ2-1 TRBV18 CASSPYNNEQFF TGTGCCAGCTCACCCTATAACAATGAGCAGTTCTTC
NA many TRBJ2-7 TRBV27 CASTGQNYEQYF TGTGCCAGCACCGGGCAAAACTACGAGCAGTACTTC
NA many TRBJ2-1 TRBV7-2 CVSSSPITGNEQFF TGTGTCAGCAGCTCCCCCATTACAGGGAATGAGCAGTTCTTC
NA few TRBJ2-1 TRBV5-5 CASSLAADRLYNEQFF TGTGCCAGCAGCTTGGCCGCAGACCGACTATACAATGAGCAGTTCTTC
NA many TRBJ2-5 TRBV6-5 CASSYSTGTQETQYF TGTGCCAGCAGTTACTCGACCGGGACACAAGAGACCCAGTACTTC
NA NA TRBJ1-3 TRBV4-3 CASSQGVPGNTIYF TGCGCCAGCAGCCAAGGGGTCCCTGGAAACACCATATATTTT
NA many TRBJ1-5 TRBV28 CASSLPGRGGNQPQHF TGTGCCAGCAGTTTACCGGGCAGGGGAGGCAATCAGCCCCAGCATTTT
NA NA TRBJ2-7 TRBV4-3 CASSQEMTASYEQYF TGCGCCAGCAGCCAAGAAATGACTGCCTCCTACGAGCAGTACTTC
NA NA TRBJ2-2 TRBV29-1 CSVGSRATGELFF TGCAGCGTTGGGAGCAGGGCCACCGGGGAGCTGTTTTTT
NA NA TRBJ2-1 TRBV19 CANSIDQPGEQFF TGTGCCAATAGTATAGACCAGCCAGGTGAGCAGTTCTTC
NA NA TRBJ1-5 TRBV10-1 CASPQTRLRGNQPQHF TGCGCCAGTCCTCAGACCCGTCTCCGGGGGAATCAGCCCCAGCATTTT
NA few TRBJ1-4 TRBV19 CASSINRWNEKLFF TGTGCCAGTAGTATCAACAGGTGGAATGAAAAACTGTTTTTT
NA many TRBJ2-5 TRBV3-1 CASSQVVGGQETQYF TGTGCCAGCAGCCAAGTAGTGGGGGGACAAGAGACCCAGTACTTC
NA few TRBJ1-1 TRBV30 CAWSWQMNTEAFF TGTGCCTGGAGTTGGCAGATGAACACTGAAGCTTTCTTT
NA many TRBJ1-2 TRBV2 CASSVQLNYGYTF TGTGCCAGCAGTGTACAGCTTAACTATGGCTACACCTTC
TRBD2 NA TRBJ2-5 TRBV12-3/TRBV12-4 CASRSADWAGGETQYF TGTGCCAGCAGGTCGGCGGATTGGGCGGGAGGAGAGACCCAGTACTTC
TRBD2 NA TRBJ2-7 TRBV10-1 CASSESGSGTGYEQYF TGCGCCAGCAGTGAGTCGGGTAGCGGGACGGGTTACGAGCAGTACTTC
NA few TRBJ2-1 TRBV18 CASSPNRRGNYNEQFF TGTGCCAGCTCACCAAACCGCAGAGGGAATTACAATGAGCAGTTCTTC
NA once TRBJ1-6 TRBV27 CASSLSYDSPLHF TGTGCCAGCAGTTTGAGTTATGATTCACCCCTCCACTTT
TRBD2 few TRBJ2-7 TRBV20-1 CSAYSSGSNYEQYF TGCAGTGCTTACTCTAGCGGGAGTAATTACGAGCAGTACTTC
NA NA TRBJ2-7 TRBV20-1 CSAPHSYEQYF TGCAGTGCTCCACATAGCTACGAGCAGTACTTC
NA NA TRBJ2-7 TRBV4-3 CASSHRRIGNEQYF TGCGCCAGCAGCCATAGAAGGATAGGGAACGAGCAGTACTTC
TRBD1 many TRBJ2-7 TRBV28 CASSGTEPPYEQYF TGTGCCAGCAGCGGGACAGAGCCACCCTACGAGCAGTACTTC
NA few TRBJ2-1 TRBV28 CASSFPGTGYNEQFF TGTGCCAGCAGTTTCCCAGGGACTGGCTACAATGAGCAGTTCTTC
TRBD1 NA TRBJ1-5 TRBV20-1 CSARQGARGQPQHF TGCAGCGCTCGACAGGGGGCGCGTGGGCAGCCCCAACATTTT
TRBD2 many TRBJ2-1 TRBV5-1 CASSLGSGVYNEQFF TGTGCCAGCAGCTTGGGTAGCGGGGTCTACAATGAGCAGTTCTTC
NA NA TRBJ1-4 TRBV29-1 CSVGGVGNEKLFF TGCAGCGTTGGCGGAGTCGGTAATGAAAAACTGTTTTTT
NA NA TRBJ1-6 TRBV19 CASSIVEEFNSPLHF TGTGCCAGTAGTATTGTCGAGGAGTTTAATTCACCCCTCCACTTT
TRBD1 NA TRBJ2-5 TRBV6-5 CASSYFQGQQETQYF TGTGCCAGCAGTTACTTTCAGGGACAGCAAGAGACCCAGTACTTC
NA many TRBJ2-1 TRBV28 CASSLVTPISVQFF TGTGCCAGCAGTTTGGTCACCCCGATTTCAGTGCAGTTCTTC
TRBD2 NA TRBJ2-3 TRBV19 CASRPGLAVTDTQYF TGTGCCAGTAGGCCGGGACTAGCAGTCACAGATACGCAGTATTTT
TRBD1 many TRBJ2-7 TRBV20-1 CSVSSGTVYEQYF TGCAGTGTTAGCTCCGGGACAGTCTACGAGCAGTACTTC
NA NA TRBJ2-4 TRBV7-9 CASSGTLGDIQYF TGTGCCAGCAGCGGAACATTGGGGGACATTCAGTACTTC
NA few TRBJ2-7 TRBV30 CAWSVLEGPGAGEQYF TGTGCCTGGAGTGTACTGGAAGGACCAGGAGCGGGTGAGCAGTACTTC
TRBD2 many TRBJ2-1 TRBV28 CASSFIAGGYNEQFF TGTGCCAGCAGTTTCATAGCGGGAGGGTACAATGAGCAGTTCTTC
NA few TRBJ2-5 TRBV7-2 CASSSRTQETQYF TGTGCCAGCAGCTCTAGGACCCAAGAGACCCAGTACTTC
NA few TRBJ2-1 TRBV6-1 CASSEGVPNEQFF TGTGCCAGCAGTGAGGGGGTCCCCAATGAGCAGTTCTTC
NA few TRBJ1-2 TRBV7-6 CASSPRSGANYGYTF TGTGCCAGCAGCCCTCGTTCGGGGGCCAACTATGGCTACACCTTC
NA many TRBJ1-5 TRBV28 CASSLLPGYSNQPQHF TGTGCCAGCAGTTTATTACCGGGATATAGCAATCAGCCCCAGCATTTT
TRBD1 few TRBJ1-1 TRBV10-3 CAISRAGGGNAEAFF TGTGCCATCAGCCGGGCGGGAGGGGGCAACGCTGAAGCTTTCTTT